The TCR beta chain described here comes from a study of blood T cell repertoires in COVID-19. TCRdb's copy holds only in-frame clones and misses some; the assay was immunoSEQ multiplex PCR. There are 250,000 to 300,000 clones in the sample; 70% to 90% occur only once, and 9.5% to 15% lies in the top ten. Unmatched junction bases numbered 4, after V lost 0 bases and J lost 4 bases. The CDR3 is 15 amino acids. Germline values: CDR1 SGHRS, CDR2 YFSETQ. The sequencing input was peripheral blood. This TCR derives from a woman between 25 and 40 years old with COVID-19, enrolled during active disease. J is TRBJ2-7 and V is TRBV5-1, with TRBD2 identical over 10 bases. The CDR3: CASSLELAGRYEQYF. In nucleotides, the CDR3 is TGCGCCAGCAGCTTGGAACTAGCGGGGAGGTACGAGCAGTACTTC.